Sequencing of this T cell receptor beta chain was carried out in a study of T cell clones after liver transplantation. Study-level background: Pre-transplant mixed lymphocyte reactions yielded third-party-reactive TCRbeta sequences as comparators for graft-donor-reactive sequences. Blood was drawn pre-transplant, before withdrawal, and after full or failed withdrawal. Standard immunosuppression, with no induction, continued until 12-24 months after transplant.

Germline CDR1 SGHVS, CDR2 FNYEAQ. J lost 4 bases, V lost 5 bases, and 3 bases had no gene match. The CDR3 runs 15 residues. Points on this clone: Its antigen is unknown.

The repertoire was sequenced with immunoSEQ multiplex PCR; TCRdb's copy has only in-frame clones and lacks some. This sample has 45,000 or so clones; roughly 86% occur once, and the top ten carry more than 2%. General study points: Small, mixed patient groups and varying post-transplant times limit these conclusions.

The TCR sequence derives from a human patient who received a liver transplant. A share of the T cells may be of graft donor origin. Sequenced material: CD4+ T cells from blood, taken 24 months after liver transplant. The chain links TRBV7-6 to TRBJ2-1; 12 nucleotides agree with TRBD2. The CDR3 DNA follows: TGTGCCAGCAGCCGGGGGACTAGCGGGTACAATGAGCAGTTCTTC. Its protein product is CASSRGTSGYNEQFF.